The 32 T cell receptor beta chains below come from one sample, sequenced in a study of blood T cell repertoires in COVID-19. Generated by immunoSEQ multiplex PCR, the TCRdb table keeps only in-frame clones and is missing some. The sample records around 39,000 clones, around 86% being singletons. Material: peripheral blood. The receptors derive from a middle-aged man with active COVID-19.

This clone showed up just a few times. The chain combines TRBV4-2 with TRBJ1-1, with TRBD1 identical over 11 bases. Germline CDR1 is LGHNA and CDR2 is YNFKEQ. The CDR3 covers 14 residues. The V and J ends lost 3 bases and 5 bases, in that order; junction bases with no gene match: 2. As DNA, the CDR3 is TGTGCCAGCAGCCAGGACAGGGGGCTTACTGAAGCTTTCTTT. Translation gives CASSQDRGLTEAFF.

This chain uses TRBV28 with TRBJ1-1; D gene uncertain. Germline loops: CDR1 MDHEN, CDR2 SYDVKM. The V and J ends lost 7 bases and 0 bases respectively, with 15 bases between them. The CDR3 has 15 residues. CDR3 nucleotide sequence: TGTGCCAGCACCCCAACTAGGGCCGTGAACACTGAAGCTTTCTTT. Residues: CASTPTRAVNTEAFF.

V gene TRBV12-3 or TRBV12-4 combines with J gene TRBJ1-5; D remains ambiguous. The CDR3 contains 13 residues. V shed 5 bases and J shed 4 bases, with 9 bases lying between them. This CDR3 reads CASSMAVNQPQHF. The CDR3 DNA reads TGTGCCAGCAGTATGGCAGTAAATCAGCCCCAGCATTTT.

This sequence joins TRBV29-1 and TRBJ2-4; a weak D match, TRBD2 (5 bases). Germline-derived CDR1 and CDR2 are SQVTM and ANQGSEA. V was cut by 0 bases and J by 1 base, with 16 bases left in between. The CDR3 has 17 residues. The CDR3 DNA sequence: TGCAGCGTTGAAGATCGTCTGGGAAGAGGGGCCAAAAACATTCAGTACTTC. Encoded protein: CSVEDRLGRGAKNIQYF.

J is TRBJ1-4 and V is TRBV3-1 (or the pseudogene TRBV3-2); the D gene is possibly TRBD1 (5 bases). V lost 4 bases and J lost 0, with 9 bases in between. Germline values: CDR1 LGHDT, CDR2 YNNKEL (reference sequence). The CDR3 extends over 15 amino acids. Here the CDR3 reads CASSPTASTNEKLFF. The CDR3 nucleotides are TGTGCCAGCAGCCCGACAGCGTCAACTAATGAAAAACTGTTTTTT.

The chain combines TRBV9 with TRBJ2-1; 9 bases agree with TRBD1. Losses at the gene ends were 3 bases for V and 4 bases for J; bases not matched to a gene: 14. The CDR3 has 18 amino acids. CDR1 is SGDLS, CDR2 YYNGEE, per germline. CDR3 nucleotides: TGTGCCAGCAGCGAGAACAGGGGGCAGGGAGGGCCGTACAATGAGCAGTTCTTC. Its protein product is CASSENRGQGGPYNEQFF.

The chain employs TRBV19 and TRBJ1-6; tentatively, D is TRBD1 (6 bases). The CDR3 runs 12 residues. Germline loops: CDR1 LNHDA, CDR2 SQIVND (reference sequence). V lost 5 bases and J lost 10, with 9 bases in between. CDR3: CASSVRGSPLHF. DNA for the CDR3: TGTGCCAGTAGTGTCAGGGGATCACCCCTCCACTTT.

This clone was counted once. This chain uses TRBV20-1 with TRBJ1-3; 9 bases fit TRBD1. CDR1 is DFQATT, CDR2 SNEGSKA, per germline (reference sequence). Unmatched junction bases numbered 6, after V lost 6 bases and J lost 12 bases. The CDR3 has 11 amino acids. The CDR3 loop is CSAEQGAIIYF. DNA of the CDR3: TGCAGTGCGGAACAGGGGGCCATCATATATTTT.

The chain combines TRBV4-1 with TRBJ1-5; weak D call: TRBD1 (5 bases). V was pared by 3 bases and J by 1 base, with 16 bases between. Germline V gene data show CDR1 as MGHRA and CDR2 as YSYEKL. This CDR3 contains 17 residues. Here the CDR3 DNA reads TGCGCCAGCAGCCAGTCTAGGGGCCAATCGAGCAATCAGCCCCAGCATTTT. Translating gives CASSQSRGQSSNQPQHF.

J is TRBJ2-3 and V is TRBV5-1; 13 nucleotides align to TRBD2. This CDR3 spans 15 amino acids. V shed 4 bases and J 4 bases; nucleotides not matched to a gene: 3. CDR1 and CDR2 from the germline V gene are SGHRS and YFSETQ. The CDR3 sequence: CASSLGLAGADTQYF. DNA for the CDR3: TGCGCCAGCAGCCTAGGACTAGCGGGAGCAGATACGCAGTATTTT.

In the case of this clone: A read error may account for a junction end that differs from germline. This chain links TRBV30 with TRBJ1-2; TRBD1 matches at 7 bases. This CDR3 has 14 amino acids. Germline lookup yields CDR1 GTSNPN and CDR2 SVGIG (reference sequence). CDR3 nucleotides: TGTGCCTGGGCCCGGAGGGGGCGGGCCTATGTCTACACCTTC. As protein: CAWARRGRAYVYTF.

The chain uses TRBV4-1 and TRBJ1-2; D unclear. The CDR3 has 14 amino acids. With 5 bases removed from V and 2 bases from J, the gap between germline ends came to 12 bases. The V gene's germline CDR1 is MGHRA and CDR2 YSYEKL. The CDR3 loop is CASSSQQVNYGYTF. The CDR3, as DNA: TGCGCCAGCAGCTCCCAGCAGGTCAACTATGGCTACACCTTC.

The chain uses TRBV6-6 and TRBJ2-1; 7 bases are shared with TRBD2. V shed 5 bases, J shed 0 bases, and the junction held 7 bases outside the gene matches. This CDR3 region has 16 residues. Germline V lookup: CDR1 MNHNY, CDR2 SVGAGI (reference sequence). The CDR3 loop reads CASSRSSGLSYNEQFF. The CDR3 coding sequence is TGTGCCAGCAGTCGATCTAGCGGCCTCTCCTACAATGAGCAGTTCTTC.

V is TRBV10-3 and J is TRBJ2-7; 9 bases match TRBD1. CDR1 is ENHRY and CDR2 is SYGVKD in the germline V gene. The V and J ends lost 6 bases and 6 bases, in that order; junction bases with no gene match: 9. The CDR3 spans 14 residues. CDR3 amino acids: CAIRGRQGVSEQYF. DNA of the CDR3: TGTGCCATCAGGGGCAGACAGGGGGTTAGCGAGCAGTACTTC.

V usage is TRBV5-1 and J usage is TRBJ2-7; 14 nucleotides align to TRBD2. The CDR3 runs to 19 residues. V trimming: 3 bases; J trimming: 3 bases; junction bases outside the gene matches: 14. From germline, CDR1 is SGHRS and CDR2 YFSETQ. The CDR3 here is CASSSTLGLAGERSYEQYF. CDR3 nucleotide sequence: TGCGCCAGCAGCTCTACGTTGGGACTAGCGGGAGAGAGAAGCTACGAGCAGTACTTC.

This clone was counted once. The CDR3 coding sequence is TGCGCCAGCAGCTCCACAGGGACAGCTAACTATGGCTACACCTTC. It is translated as CASSSTGTANYGYTF. The V and J genes are TRBV5-1 and TRBJ1-2, with 7 bases fitting TRBD1. V was pared by 3 bases and J by 0 bases, with 5 bases of the junction left unmatched. Germline CDR1 reads SGHRS; CDR2 reads YFSETQ. This CDR3 is built from 15 residues.

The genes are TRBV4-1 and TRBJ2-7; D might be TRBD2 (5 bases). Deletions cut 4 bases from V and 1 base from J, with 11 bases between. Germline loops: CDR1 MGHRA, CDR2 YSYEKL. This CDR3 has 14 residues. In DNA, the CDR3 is TGCGCCAGCAGCCGAGCGGACTTTTCCTACGAGCAGTACTTC. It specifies CASSRADFSYEQYF.

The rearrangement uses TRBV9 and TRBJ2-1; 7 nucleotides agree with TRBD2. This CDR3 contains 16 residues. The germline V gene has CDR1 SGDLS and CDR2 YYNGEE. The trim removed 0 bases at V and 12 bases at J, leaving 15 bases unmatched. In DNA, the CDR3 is TGTGCCAGCAGCGTAGCCGTAACGGGCCCACGGGGGGTGCAGTTCTTC. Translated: CASSVAVTGPRGVQFF.

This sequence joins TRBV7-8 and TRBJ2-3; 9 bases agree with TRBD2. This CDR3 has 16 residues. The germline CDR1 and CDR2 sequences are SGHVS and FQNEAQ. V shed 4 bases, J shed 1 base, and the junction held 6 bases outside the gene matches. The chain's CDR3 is CASSSISGSRTDTQYF. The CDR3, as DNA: TGTGCCAGCAGCTCAATTAGCGGGAGCCGCACAGATACGCAGTATTTT.

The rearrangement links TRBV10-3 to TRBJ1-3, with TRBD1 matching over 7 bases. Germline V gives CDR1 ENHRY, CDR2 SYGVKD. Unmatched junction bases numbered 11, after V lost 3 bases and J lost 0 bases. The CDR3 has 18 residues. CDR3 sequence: CAISDYFGQDSSGNTIYF. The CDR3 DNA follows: TGTGCCATCAGTGATTACTTTGGACAGGATAGCTCTGGAAACACCATATATTTT.

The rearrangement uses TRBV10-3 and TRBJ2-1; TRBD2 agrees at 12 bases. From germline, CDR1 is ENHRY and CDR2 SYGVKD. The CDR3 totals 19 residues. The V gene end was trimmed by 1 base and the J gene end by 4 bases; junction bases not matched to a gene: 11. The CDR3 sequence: CAISEFVTSGSSYYNEQFF. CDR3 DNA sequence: TGTGCCATCAGTGAGTTTGTGACTAGCGGGAGCTCGTATTACAATGAGCAGTTCTTC.

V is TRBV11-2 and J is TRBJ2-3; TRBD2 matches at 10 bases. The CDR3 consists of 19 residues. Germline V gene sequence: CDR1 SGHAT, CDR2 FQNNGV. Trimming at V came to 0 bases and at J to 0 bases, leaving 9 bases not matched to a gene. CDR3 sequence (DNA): TGTGCCAGCAGCTTAGATCGGAATAGCGGGAGGCCAAGCACAGATACGCAGTATTTT. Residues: CASSLDRNSGRPSTDTQYF. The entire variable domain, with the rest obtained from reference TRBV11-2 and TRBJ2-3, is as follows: EAGVAQSPRYKIIEKRQSVAFWCNPISGHATLYWYQQILGQGPKLLIQFQNNGVVDDSQLPKDRFSAERLKGVDSTLKIQPAKLEDSAVYLCASSLDRNSGRPSTDTQYFGPGTRLTVL.

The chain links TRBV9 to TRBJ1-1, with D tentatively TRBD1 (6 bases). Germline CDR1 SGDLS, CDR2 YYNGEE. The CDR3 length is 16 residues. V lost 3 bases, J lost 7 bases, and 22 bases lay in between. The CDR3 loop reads CASSALTGNVEDEAFF. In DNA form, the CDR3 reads TGTGCCAGCAGCGCGCTTACAGGGAACGTCGAGGATGAAGCTTTCTTT.

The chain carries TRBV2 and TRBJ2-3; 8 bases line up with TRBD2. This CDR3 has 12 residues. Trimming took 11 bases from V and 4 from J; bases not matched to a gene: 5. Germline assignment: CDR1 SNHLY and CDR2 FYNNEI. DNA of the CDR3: TGTGCCGGGACTAGTCCCGCAGATACGCAGTATTTT. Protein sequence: CAGTSPADTQYF.

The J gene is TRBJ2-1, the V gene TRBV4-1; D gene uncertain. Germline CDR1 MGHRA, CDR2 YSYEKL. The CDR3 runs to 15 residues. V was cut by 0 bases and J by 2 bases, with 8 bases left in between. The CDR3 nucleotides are TGCGCCAGCAGCCAAGAGGGTACAGCCTACAATGAGCAGTTCTTC. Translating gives CASSQEGTAYNEQFF.

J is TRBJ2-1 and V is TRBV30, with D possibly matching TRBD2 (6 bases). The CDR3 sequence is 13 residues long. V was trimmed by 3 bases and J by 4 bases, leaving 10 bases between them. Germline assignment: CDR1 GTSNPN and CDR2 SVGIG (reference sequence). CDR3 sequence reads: CAWRRDSYNEQFF. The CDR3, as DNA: TGTGCCTGGAGAAGGGACTCTTACAATGAGCAGTTCTTC.

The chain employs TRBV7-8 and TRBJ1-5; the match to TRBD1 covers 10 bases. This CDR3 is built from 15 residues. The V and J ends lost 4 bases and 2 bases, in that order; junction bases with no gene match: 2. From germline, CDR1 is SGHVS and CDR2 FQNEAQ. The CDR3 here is CASSWGTGGNQPQHF. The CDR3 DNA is TGTGCCAGCAGCTGGGGGACAGGGGGCAATCAGCCCCAGCATTTT.

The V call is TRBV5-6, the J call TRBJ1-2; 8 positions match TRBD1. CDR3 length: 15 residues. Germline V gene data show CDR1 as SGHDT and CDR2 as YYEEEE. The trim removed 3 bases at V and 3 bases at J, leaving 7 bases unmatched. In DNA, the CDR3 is TGTGCCAGCAGCTACTCCGGGACAGGCCACTATGGCTACACCTTC. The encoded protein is CASSYSGTGHYGYTF.

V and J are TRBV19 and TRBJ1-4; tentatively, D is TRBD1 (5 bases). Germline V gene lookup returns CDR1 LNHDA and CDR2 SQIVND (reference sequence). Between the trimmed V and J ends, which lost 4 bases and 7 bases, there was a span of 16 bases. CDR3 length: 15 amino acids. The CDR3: CASSTKGEVGEKLFF. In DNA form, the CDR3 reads TGTGCCAGTAGTACCAAAGGGGAGGTCGGTGAAAAACTGTTTTTT. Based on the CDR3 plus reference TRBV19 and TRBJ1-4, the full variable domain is DGGITQSPKYLFRKEGQNVTLSCEQNLNHDAMYWYRQDPGQGLRLIYYSQIVNDFQKGDIAEGYSVSREKKESFPLTVTSAQKNPTAFYLCASSTKGEVGEKLFFGSGTQLSVL.

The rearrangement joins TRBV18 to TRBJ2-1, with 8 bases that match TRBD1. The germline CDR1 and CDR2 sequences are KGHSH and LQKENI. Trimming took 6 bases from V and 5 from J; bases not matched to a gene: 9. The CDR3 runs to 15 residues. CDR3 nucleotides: TGTGCCAGCTCCCTCGACAGGGGAGTCAACAATGAGCAGTTCTTC. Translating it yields CASSLDRGVNNEQFF.

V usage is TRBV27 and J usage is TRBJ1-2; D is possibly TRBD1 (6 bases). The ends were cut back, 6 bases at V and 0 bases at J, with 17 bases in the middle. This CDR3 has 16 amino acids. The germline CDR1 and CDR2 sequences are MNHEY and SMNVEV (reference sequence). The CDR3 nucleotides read TGTGCCAGCAGCCTCGCCGGGACACTTACTAACTATGGCTACACCTTC. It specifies CASSLAGTLTNYGYTF.

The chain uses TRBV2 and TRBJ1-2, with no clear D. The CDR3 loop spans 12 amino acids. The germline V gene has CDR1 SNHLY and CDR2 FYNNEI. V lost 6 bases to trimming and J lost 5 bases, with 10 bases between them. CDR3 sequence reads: CASSDGYYGYTF. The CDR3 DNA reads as TGTGCCAGCAGCGACGGGTATTATGGCTACACCTTC. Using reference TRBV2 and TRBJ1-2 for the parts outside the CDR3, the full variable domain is EPEVTQTPSHQVTQMGQEVILRCVPISNHLYFYWYRQILGQKVEFLVSFYNNEISEKSEIFDDQFSVERPDGSNFTLKIRSTKLEDSAMYFCASSDGYYGYTFGSGTRLTVV.